The 6 T cell receptor beta chains below were found in one sample sequenced in a study of regulatory T cells in long-lasting Graves disease. This sample's time point: newly diagnosed GD, antithyroid drugs for less than 3 months. PBMCs were the source of the RNA used for TCR sequencing. Arm-PCR with iRepertoire HTBI primers amplified the CDR3 regions for these TCR beta libraries. A single record per CDR3 protein comes from TCRdb applying MiXCR to the multiplex PCR reads. This repertoire shows approximately 360,000 distinct CDR3 sequences, roughly 12% found once; its top ten account for 15% to 20%. These data were also filed under a second study, of T cells in Graves' hyperthyroidism and ophthalmopathy.

The sample was peripheral blood mononuclear cells (PBMCs), taken at new diagnosis, from a patient treated with antithyroid drugs. These receptors originate from a woman aged 18-35 years with Graves disease.

At least ten counts were recorded for this clonotype. This chain uses TRBV7-2 with TRBJ1-2, with D hard to call. The length of the CDR3 is 14 residues. The V end was cut by 1 base, the J end by 4 bases, with 10 bases between. CDR1 and CDR2 from the germline V gene are SGHTA and FQGNSA. The DNA for the CDR3 is TGTGCCAGCAGCTTAGTGACAATCGGCTATGGCTACACCTTC. This codes for CASSLVTIGYGYTF.

This clonotype was counted at least ten times. The chain recombines TRBV20-1 with TRBJ2-3, with 14 positions matching TRBD2. Germline CDR1 and CDR2: DFQATT and SNEGSKA (reference sequence). J lost 6 bases, V lost 6 bases, and 8 bases had no gene match. The CDR3 covers 15 residues. CDR3 bases: TGCAGTGCACAGGGACTAGCGGGGGCCAAGGATACGCAGTATTTT. Translation gives CSAQGLAGAKDTQYF.

This clonotype was observed at least ten times. This rearrangement joins TRBV5-6 to TRBJ2-7, with 7 bases lining up with TRBD2. The trim removed 2 bases at V and 0 bases at J, leaving 5 bases unmatched. The CDR3 totals 15 residues. CDR1 is SGHDT and CDR2 is YYEEEE in the germline V gene. Here the CDR3 reads CASSFLAGSSYEQYF. CDR3 in DNA: TGTGCCAGCAGCTTTTTAGCGGGTAGCTCCTACGAGCAGTACTTC. The whole variable domain, remainder taken from reference TRBV5-6 and TRBJ2-7, is DAGVTQSPTHLIKTRGQQVTLRCSPKSGHDTVSWYQQALGQGPQFIFQYYEEEERQRGNFPDRFSGHQFPNYSSELNVNALLLGDSALYLCASSFLAGSSYEQYFGPGTRLTVT.

Only a few counts were recorded for this clonotype. The CDR3 DNA reads as TGTGCCAGCAGCTCCCAGGGGTCGGGCAATCAGCCCCAGCATTTT. Its translation: CASSSQGSGNQPQHF. The J gene is TRBJ1-5, the V gene TRBV5-8; D perhaps matches TRBD1 (6 bases). The germline gives CDR1 SGHTS, CDR2 YDEGEE. Trimming stripped 3 bases from V and 2 bases from J, with 12 bases between. The CDR3 is 15 amino acids.

V usage is TRBV6-2 or TRBV6-3 and J usage is TRBJ2-1; D is possibly TRBD2 (6 bases). Trimming removed 2 bases from V and 9 bases from J, with 23 bases in between. Germline values: CDR1 MNHEY, CDR2 SVGEGT. This CDR3 has 17 residues. This chain's CDR3 is CASSYPVGGGSRSEQFF. CDR3 DNA sequence: TGTGCCAGCAGTTACCCTGTCGGTGGGGGGTCTAGGTCTGAGCAGTTCTTC.

This rearrangement joins TRBV20-1 to TRBJ2-1; D perhaps matches TRBD2 (6 bases). Germline-derived CDR1 and CDR2 are DFQATT and SNEGSKA (reference sequence). This CDR3 has 16 amino acids. Between the trimmed V and J ends, which lost 0 bases and 2 bases, there was a span of 14 bases. The DNA for the CDR3 is TGCAGTGCTAGAGATCTGTTGTGGGGGGCCTACAATGAGCAGTTCTTC. Its translation is CSARDLLWGAYNEQFF.